This is a list of T cell receptor beta chains from one sample in a study of blood T cell repertoires in COVID-19. Some clones are missing from TCRdb's copy, which holds only in-frame ones; the method was immunoSEQ multiplex PCR. The data show over 150,000 clones, around four fifths seen once. The sample comprised peripheral blood. The receptors were gathered from a woman aged 55-70 years with acute or convalescent COVID-19. Both conserved end residues are part of each CDR3. The D gene is left open where the match is weak. Rows may omit the clone size; those that give it use once, few, many or a size class.

V	D	J	size	DNA	CDR3
TRBV7-2	TRBD1	TRBJ2-5	.	TGTGCCAGCACCTGGACAGGGAATTATGGAGAGACCCAGTACTTC	CASTWTGNYGETQYF
TRBV9	TRBD1	TRBJ1-2	.	TGTGCCAGCAGCGTGGGGACAGGGCCGAGCTATGGCTACACCTTC	CASSVGTGPSYGYTF
TRBV6-6	.	TRBJ2-7	.	TGTGCCAGCATCGACGGGAGGGGGCCCTCCTACGAGCAGTACTTC	CASIDGRGPSYEQYF
TRBV5-6	.	TRBJ1-1	.	TGTGCCAGCAGCAGAGGACAGTCCGGCACTGAAGCTTTCTTT	CASSRGQSGTEAFF
TRBV28	TRBD1	TRBJ1-4	.	TGTGCCAGCAGTGAATACAGGGGGCAGGTTAATGAAAAACTGTTTTTT	CASSEYRGQVNEKLFF
TRBV24-1	TRBD1	TRBJ1-2	few	TGTGCCAGACGCGACCACAGGGGAGGTTTCGGCTATGGCTACACCTTC	CARRDHRGGFGYGYTF
TRBV6-5	.	TRBJ1-1	.	TGTGCCAGCAGTTACTCCCGGCATCTAGGGGCTGAAGCTTTCTTT	CASSYSRHLGAEAFF
TRBV15	.	TRBJ2-5	.	TGTGCCACCAGCAGAGATCTTCGAGAGACCCAGTACTTC	CATSRDLRETQYF
TRBV29-1	TRBD2	TRBJ2-1	.	TGCAGCGTTCCGCGGGGGGGCAGCTCCTACAATGAGCAGTTCTTC	CSVPRGGSSYNEQFF
TRBV30	.	TRBJ1-2	.	TGTGCCTGGGCTGGAGGGGTCCTGGGCTATGGCTACACCTTC	CAWAGGVLGYGYTF
TRBV3-1/TRBV3-2	.	TRBJ2-7	.	TGTGCCAGCAGCCAAGCCAGGGGCGAGCAGTACTTC	CASSQARGEQYF
TRBV6-5	TRBD1	TRBJ1-5	.	TGTGCCAGCAGTACGGACAGGGGGCGAAGGCAGCCCCAGCATTTT	CASSTDRGRRQPQHF
TRBV6-5	TRBD1	TRBJ1-1	.	TGTGCCAGCAGTTACTCGAACAGGGGTTCCACTGAAGCTTTCTTT	CASSYSNRGSTEAFF
TRBV19	.	TRBJ1-1	.	TGTGCCAGTAGTATTGCCAGGGGACGGGGGAACACTGAAGCTTTCTTT	CASSIARGRGNTEAFF
TRBV18	.	TRBJ2-7	.	TGTGCCAGCTCACCCGACAGTTCCTACGAGCAGTACTTC	CASSPDSSYEQYF
TRBV7-2	.	TRBJ1-6	.	TGTGCCAGCAGCCGCACCGGCGGGTTTTATAATTCACCCCTCCACTTT	CASSRTGGFYNSPLHF
TRBV13	.	TRBJ1-5	once	TGTGCCAGCAGCTTACACGACAGTAGCAATCAGCCCCAGCATTTT	CASSLHDSSNQPQHF
TRBV18	.	TRBJ1-6	.	TGTGCCAGCTCACCACAAGGACAGTCAAATTCACCCCTCCACTTT	CASSPQGQSNSPLHF
TRBV6-2/TRBV6-3	.	TRBJ1-5	.	TGTGCCAGCAGTTCAAACCTAATTACAGCTAGCAATCAGCCCCAGCATTTT	CASSSNLITASNQPQHF
TRBV6-4	.	TRBJ1-1	.	TGTGCCAGCAGTGCAGGGTCCCGGAACACTGAAGCTTTCTTT	CASSAGSRNTEAFF
TRBV24-1	TRBD2	TRBJ2-1	.	TGTGCCACCAGTGATTCGGGCACTAGCGGGGGGCCCAATGAGCAGTTCTTC	CATSDSGTSGGPNEQFF
TRBV29-1	.	TRBJ1-1	.	TGCAGCGTTGGGCGGAGTAGGAACACTGAAGCTTTCTTT	CSVGRSRNTEAFF
TRBV6-5	.	TRBJ1-1	.	TGTGCCACCTATCGTAGCACTGAAGCTTTCTTT	CATYRSTEAFF
TRBV6-6	.	TRBJ2-1	few	TGTGCCAGCAGTTACGAGCAAAGAGAGCAGTTCTTC	CASSYEQREQFF
TRBV11-2	.	TRBJ1-4	.	TGTGCCAGCAGCTTAGGACTTGAAAAACTGTTTTTT	CASSLGLEKLFF
TRBV6-2/TRBV6-3	TRBD1	TRBJ2-3	.	TGTGCCAGCAGTTACTCGTCCACCGACAGGGATAAGACAGATACGCAGTATTTT	CASSYSSTDRDKTDTQYF
TRBV19	TRBD2	TRBJ2-5	.	TGTGCCAGTAGTACACTTGGGACTAGTGAGACCCAGTACTTC	CASSTLGTSETQYF
TRBV6-5	.	TRBJ2-6	.	TGTGCCAGCAGTCGCCGACAGCTTGGGGCCAACGTCCTGACTTTC	CASSRRQLGANVLTF
TRBV5-1	TRBD2	TRBJ2-5	.	TGCGCCAGCAGCTTGCAGGGCGGGAGGGGAGAGACCCAGTACTTC	CASSLQGGRGETQYF
TRBV7-9	.	TRBJ1-4	few	TGTGCCAGCAGCCCTACCCTGCCTGCAACTAATGAAAAACTGTTTTTT	CASSPTLPATNEKLFF
TRBV5-6	TRBD1	TRBJ1-6	.	TGTGCCAGCAGCTTGGGGGACAGGGCTATTGGAATTTCACCCCTCCACTTT	CASSLGDRAIGISPLHF
TRBV7-2	TRBD1	TRBJ1-2	.	TGTGCCAGCAGCCCGCGGACAGGGTGGGATGGCTACACCTTC	CASSPRTGWDGYTF
TRBV7-2	.	TRBJ1-3	.	TGTGCCAGCAGCTTATACATCGTCTCTGGAAACACCATATATTTT	CASSLYIVSGNTIYF
TRBV7-2	TRBD1	TRBJ2-5	.	TGTGCCAGCAGCTTGTCGACAGGGACCATGGGAGAGACCCAGTACTTC	CASSLSTGTMGETQYF
TRBV7-2	.	TRBJ2-7	.	TGTGCCAGCAGCTCCGCCTACGAGCAGTACTTC	CASSSAYEQYF
TRBV7-2	TRBD1	TRBJ1-1	.	TGTGCCAGCAGCCTCCCCGGGACAGGGACTGAAGCTTTCTTT	CASSLPGTGTEAFF
TRBV27	.	TRBJ1-1	.	TGTGCCAGCAGCAGAGGCACTGAAGCTTTCTTT	CASSRGTEAFF